This T cell receptor beta chain was recorded in a study of blood T cells in healthy people across ages. Whole-study results and caveats: Aged donors had fewer naive CD4+ cells and lower diversity than long-lived donors. It was held that diversity estimates obtained from one million T cells represented underestimates.

Each sample used at least 6 million PBMCs. A second 7 to 11 cycle PCR used barcoded and J-beta primers. TCRdb re-called the 5' RACE reads through MiXCR, storing one row per CDR3 protein. The repertoire holds about 600,000 distinct CDR3 sequences, with 40% to 50% as singletons. This clonotype was counted many times. Its antigen is currently unknown. The V gene end was trimmed by 6 bases and the J gene end by 8 bases; junction bases not matched to a gene: 11. Germline V CDR1 and CDR2: SQVTM, ANQGSEA. This CDR3 has 14 residues. Source material: blood. The rearrangement joins TRBV29-1 to TRBJ2-1; 9 bases align to TRBD1. The clonotype originates from a man older than 75 in good health. CDR3 sequence: CSVPSGTGPHEQFF. The DNA for the CDR3 is TGCAGCGTCCCCTCGGGGACAGGGCCGCATGAGCAGTTCTTC.